These T cell receptor beta chains were read from a single sample in a study of cytomegalovirus exposure and HLA in healthy donors. Repertoires were generated with immunoSEQ multiplex PCR, while TCRdb's copy carries only in-frame clones and drops some. The data contain roughly 140,000 clones, under 75% of them singletons. Sample: PBMCs. These receptors all come from a woman aged 55-69 years in good health and CMV-seropositive. Both conserved end residues are part of each CDR3. Fields, in order: CDR3 length, J gene, V gene, CDR3 protein.

length: 16; J: TRBJ2-2; V: TRBV7-3; CDR3: CASSQGLAGATGELFF
length: 14; J: TRBJ1-5; V: TRBV28; CDR3: CASRAGQTRQPQHF
length: 14; J: TRBJ1-2; V: TRBV28; CDR3: CASRKRAHNYGYTF
length: 15; J: TRBJ2-7; V: TRBV6-1; CDR3: CASSELGTGGGEQYF
length: 14; J: TRBJ2-3; V: TRBV6-5; CDR3: CASSYSGDTDTQYF
length: 13; J: TRBJ2-5; V: TRBV6-6; CDR3: CASSYLPGETQYF
length: 12; J: TRBJ2-5; V: TRBV2; CDR3: CASRRALETQYF
length: 15; J: TRBJ1-2; V: TRBV9; CDR3: CASSVDIGVGYGYTF
length: 14; J: .; V: TRBV5-1; CDR3: CASYDSSDGYEQYF
length: 13; J: TRBJ2-7; V: TRBV2; CDR3: CASSSGRKGEQYF
length: 17; J: TRBJ2-2; V: TRBV5-1; CDR3: CASSLAEFSRNTGELFF
length: 18; J: TRBJ1-5; V: TRBV6-1; CDR3: CASSERDSAVDSNQPQHF
length: 12; J: TRBJ1-2; V: TRBV5-4; CDR3: CASSVDSYGYTF
length: 14; J: TRBJ2-1; V: TRBV6-8; CDR3: CASSYGSSYNEQFF
length: 16; J: TRBJ2-2; V: TRBV6-6; CDR3: CASSYSASANTGELFF
length: 14; J: TRBJ2-1; V: TRBV28; CDR3: CASTTSGRPDEQFF
length: 15; J: TRBJ2-3; V: TRBV9; CDR3: CASSVEPGVTDTQYF
length: 13; J: TRBJ1-6; V: TRBV25-1; CDR3: CASRDMGDSPLHF
length: 15; J: TRBJ2-7; V: TRBV7-9; CDR3: CASSLAVGTAYEQYF
length: 13; J: TRBJ1-1; V: TRBV9; CDR3: CASSGGTAGGAFF